This T cell receptor beta chain was profiled in a study of blood T cell repertoires in COVID-19. Study background: Acute and convalescent COVID-19 samples came from the United States, Italy and Spain. The analysed material was cDNA or gDNA that came from T cells, B-cell-depleted T cells, or PBMCs.

In the authors' workflow: Reference gene primer amplification in the assay estimated nucleated cell counts. Sequencing was performed with immunoSEQ multiplex PCR; in TCRdb, only in-frame clones are kept and a portion is missing. The V and J calls and clone size were taken over from that table, and D and trimming were inferred from the DNA. The table has about 120,000 clones, roughly four fifths seen once. V dropped 3 bases and J dropped 0 bases, with 15 bases sitting between them. Germline CDR1 and CDR2: SEHNR and FQNEAQ (reference sequence). This CDR3 contains 16 residues. The material sequenced was peripheral blood. The source of this sequence is a woman in her fifties or sixties with acute or convalescent COVID-19. The chain recombines TRBV7-9 with TRBJ2-7, with D hard to call. DNA for the CDR3: TGTGCCAGCAGCTTTGATAGTGGCTACAGCTCCTACGAGCAGTACTTC. Its translation: CASSFDSGYSSYEQYF.